The entry below describes one TCR beta chain. The antigen remains undetermined. CDR1 is SGHTS and CDR2 is YDEGEE in the germline V gene. The CDR3 is 16 residues long. The J segment lost 3 bases and the V segment lost 5 bases, leaving 10 bases of the junction unmatched. The entry originates in a study of cytomegalovirus exposure and HLA in healthy donors. General study results and limits: Cytomegalovirus association was assigned to over 150 TCR beta chains. Later on, an analysis tied approximately 15,000 TCR beta sequences to HLA alleles at 0.05 false discovery rate.

Donors in the study were healthy people who gave bone marrow. Primers for the PCR totalled 60 Vbeta and 13 Jbeta. Clones were sequenced by immunoSEQ multiplex PCR, and TCRdb holds only the in-frame ones, with some missing. The sample shows 95,000 to 110,000 clones, approximately 80% of them seen only once. Sequenced sample: PBMCs. V and J are TRBV5-8 and TRBJ1-3; 8 bases are a match to TRBD1. The sequence was obtained from a male donor in good health and CMV-seronegative. The CDR3 reads CASRLWTGSSGNTIYF. The CDR3 bases are TGTGCCAGCAGGCTATGGACAGGGTCGAGTGGAAACACCATATATTTT.